The 13 T cell receptor beta chains below all came from one sample that was sequenced in a study of hypomethylating agent response in myelodysplastic syndrome (dated by TCRdb to about 2021). Library generation was performed with the immunoSEQ multiplex PCR assay. TCRdb's version of the immuneACCESS table is confined to in-frame rearrangements and falls short of the full clone set. An unresolved V gene accounts for under half of the shortfall where checked; the remainder is of unknown origin. This sample gives several thousand clones in total; approximately 84% of them show up just once. 15% to 20% of the sample belongs to the ten largest clones. This specimen was bone marrow, taken before or after starting hypomethylating agent treatment for myelodysplastic syndrome (not recorded which). All receptors come from a human donor with myelodysplastic syndrome.

This chain connects TRBV28 to TRBJ2-3; a weak D match, TRBD2 (7 bases). V lost 8 bases to trimming and J lost 1 base, with 13 bases between them. CDR3 length: 14 residues. The germline V gene has CDR1 MDHEN and CDR2 SYDVKM. The CDR3 DNA follows: TGTGCCAGCGGTAGGGGGGGAGGCACAGATACGCAGTATTTT. Protein sequence: CASGRGGGTDTQYF.

The chain recombines TRBV7-2 with TRBJ1-6, with a tentative D call TRBD1 (6 bases). CDR3 size: 14 residues. The V end lost 6 bases, the J end lost 8 bases, and 14 bases lay between the germline ends. Looked up from germline, CDR1 is SGHTA and CDR2 is FQGNSA. The CDR3 sequence: CASSSQGLDSPLHF. For the CDR3, the DNA is TGTGCCAGCAGTTCCCAGGGGTTGGATTCACCCCTCCACTTT.

This clone has only one observation. This chain joins TRBV19 and TRBJ1-1, with TRBD1 as a possible D gene (5 bases). Germline-derived CDR1 and CDR2 are LNHDA and SQIVND (reference sequence). The CDR3 spans 15 residues. Between the trimmed V and J ends, which lost 0 bases and 11 bases, there was a span of 19 bases. The CDR3 DNA follows: TGTGCCAGTAGTATAGATCTGGCAGGTGGGGCAAATGCTTTCTTT. This codes for CASSIDLAGGANAFF.

A few counts support this clone. The chain joins TRBV6-5 to TRBJ2-7; possibly TRBD2 for D (6 bases). The length of the CDR3 is 16 residues. Germline V gene lookup returns CDR1 MNHEY and CDR2 SVGAGI. V lost 0 bases and J lost 2, with 14 bases in between. CDR3 nucleotide sequence: TGTGCCAGCAGTTACTCGGCGGGGTGGGTCCCCTACGAGCAGTACTTC. Amino acids: CASSYSAGWVPYEQYF.

The sample holds one count of this clone. This chain connects TRBV2 to TRBJ1-3; D remains ambiguous. The length of the CDR3 is 13 residues. Germline V gives CDR1 SNHLY, CDR2 FYNNEI. V lost 8 bases to trimming and J lost 0 bases, with 8 bases between them. The CDR3 DNA is TGTGCCAGCGTTTTCAGCTCTGGAAACACCATATATTTT. Protein: CASVFSSGNTIYF.

The rearrangement uses TRBV19 and TRBJ1-1; D possibly corresponds to TRBD1 (6 bases). The CDR3 totals 14 residues. Germline V gene sequence: CDR1 LNHDA, CDR2 SQIVND (reference sequence). V was pared by 2 bases and J by 1 base, with 8 bases between. The CDR3 DNA sequence: TGTGCCAGTAGTATACAGGGGCCGAACACTGAAGCTTTCTTT. Protein product: CASSIQGPNTEAFF.

CDR3 nucleotide sequence: TGTGCCAGTAGTAGAGAAACCAATCAGCCCCAGCATTTT. The encoded protein is CASSRETNQPQHF. This chain connects TRBV19 to TRBJ1-5; D unclear. This CDR3 comprises 13 residues. Germline V gene data show CDR1 as LNHDA and CDR2 as SQIVND (reference sequence). The V end lost 4 bases, the J end lost 3 bases, and 7 bases lay between the germline ends.

V usage is TRBV5-6 and J usage is TRBJ1-4; the D gene is possibly TRBD1 (5 bases). This CDR3 is 13 amino acids long. The V end lost 4 bases, the J end lost 10 bases, and 14 bases lay between the germline ends. The V gene's germline CDR1 is SGHDT and CDR2 YYEEEE. The CDR3 loop reads CASSPWTGGKLFF. In nucleotides, the CDR3 is TGTGCCAGCAGCCCTTGGACCGGGGGAAAACTGTTTTTT. Full variable domain (rest looked up from reference TRBV5-6 and TRBJ1-4): DAGVTQSPTHLIKTRGQQVTLRCSPKSGHDTVSWYQQALGQGPQFIFQYYEEEERQRGNFPDRFSGHQFPNYSSELNVNALLLGDSALYLCASSPWTGGKLFFGSGTQLSVL.

This chain connects TRBV29-1 to TRBJ2-7; D perhaps matches TRBD1 (6 bases). Germline CDR1 is SQVTM and CDR2 is ANQGSEA. V gave up 6 bases and J gave up 7 bases, with 19 bases separating them. The CDR3 has 13 amino acids. CDR3 DNA sequence: TGCAGCGTCCCAGGGACATCGCTGAGGGAGCAGTACTTC. This encodes CSVPGTSLREQYF.

V gene TRBV6-1 combines with J gene TRBJ2-3; no clear D gene. The CDR3 runs 13 residues. From germline, CDR1 is MNHNS and CDR2 SASEGT. V was cut by 6 bases and J by 2 bases, with 9 bases left in between. Here the CDR3 DNA reads TGTGCCAGCAGCGCCGAGGTCACAGATACGCAGTATTTT. This translates into CASSAEVTDTQYF.

The chain uses TRBV6-6 and TRBJ1-3; D uncertain. The germline CDR1 and CDR2 sequences are MNHNY and SVGAGI (reference sequence). This CDR3 is built from 15 residues. The V end was cut by 7 bases, the J end by 4 bases, with 17 bases between. CDR3 sequence: CASTLDTPAGNTIYF. CDR3 DNA: TGTGCCAGCACCCTAGACACCCCGGCCGGAAACACCATATATTTT.

The V and J genes are TRBV9 and TRBJ1-4, with a possible D match to TRBD1 (6 bases). The CDR3 runs 15 residues. The ends were cut back, 0 bases at V and 4 bases at J, with 10 bases in the middle. The germline V gene has CDR1 SGDLS and CDR2 YYNGEE. CDR3 sequence reads: CASSVEGGRNEKLFF. DNA for the CDR3: TGTGCCAGCAGCGTAGAGGGGGGCCGTAATGAAAAACTGTTTTTT.

The J gene is TRBJ2-1, the V gene TRBV5-4; D is unclear. The germline gives CDR1 SGHNT, CDR2 YYREEE (reference sequence). V shed 0 bases and J shed 4 bases, with 11 bases lying between them. The CDR3 extends over 15 amino acids. The chain's CDR3 is CASSLEGILYNEQFF. CDR3 DNA: TGTGCCAGCAGCTTGGAAGGGATTCTTTACAATGAGCAGTTCTTC.